This passage covers 14 T cell receptor beta chains from one sample sequenced in a study of response to subunit inactivated influenza vaccine. TCRdb reanalysed the RT-PCR reads using MiXCR and keeps one entry per CDR3 protein. Of roughly 540,000 distinct CDR3 sequences listed, 20% to 25% are singletons. The same data also went into a second study, on T cells expressing NK-cell markers. That source adds: Generation of TCR beta cDNA was performed by 5'RACE template switching incorporating UMIs.

The material was CD4+ T cells sorted from PBMCs, obtained roughly 12 days after vaccination. These receptors all stem from a man in his fifties who received an inactivated influenza vaccine.

This clonotype was seen more than once but under ten times. The V call is TRBV7-2, the J call TRBJ2-1, with a weak D call TRBD1 (5 bases). The CDR3 is 16 residues long. CDR1 and CDR2 from the germline V gene are SGHTA and FQGNSA. The ends were cut back, 1 base at V and 3 bases at J, with 13 bases in the middle. The CDR3 here is CASSLDAGSGYNEQFF. CDR3 nucleotides: TGTGCCAGCAGCTTAGATGCAGGGTCGGGCTACAATGAGCAGTTCTTC.

CDR3 nucleotides: TGTGCCACATTTACGGGACAGGGTATTGAGACCCAGTACTTC. Translated: CATFTGQGIETQYF. This chain joins TRBV2 and TRBJ2-5, with 9 bases fitting TRBD1. Germline CDR1 and CDR2: SNHLY and FYNNEI. The CDR3 extends over 14 amino acids. Unmatched junction bases numbered 11, after V lost 10 bases and J lost 5 bases. Drawing the rest from reference TRBV2 and TRBJ2-5, the complete variable domain is EPEVTQTPSHQVTQMGQEVILRCVPISNHLYFYWYRQILGQKVEFLVSFYNNEISEKSEIFDDQFSVERPDGSNFTLKIRSTKLEDSAMYFCATFTGQGIETQYFGPGTRLLVL.

This clonotype was picked up a small number of times. The chain joins TRBV3-1 to TRBJ2-1, with TRBD2 identical over 7 bases. The germline V gene has CDR1 LGHDT and CDR2 YNNKEL (reference sequence). The CDR3 sequence is 15 residues long. J was trimmed by 5 bases and V by 4 bases; bases with no gene match: 8. The CDR3 protein is CASSPIRTSHNEQFF. The CDR3 DNA reads as TGTGCCAGCAGCCCGATTCGGACTAGTCACAATGAGCAGTTCTTC.

The chain employs TRBV7-2 and TRBJ2-1; D is undetermined. V was clipped by 5 bases and J by 8 bases, with 13 bases between them. Germline-derived CDR1 and CDR2 are SGHTA and FQGNSA. The CDR3 is 13 residues long. CDR3 bases: TGTGCCAGCAGCCACCCGCCCGTCGATGAGCAGTTCTTC. This codes for CASSHPPVDEQFF.

The chain is built from TRBV24-1 and TRBJ2-5, with D hard to call. Between the trimmed V and J ends, which lost 1 base and 6 bases, there was a span of 8 bases. The CDR3 runs 13 residues. The germline V gene encodes CDR1 KGHDR and CDR2 SFDVKD. In DNA form, the CDR3 reads TGTGCCACCAGTGATTTCCCCGAGAAGACCCAGTACTTC. This gives the protein CATSDFPEKTQYF.

The table lists this clonotype with a few counts. This chain joins TRBV20-1 and TRBJ2-1, with 9 bases identical to TRBD2. V shed 3 bases and J 15 bases; nucleotides not matched to a gene: 9. CDR3 size: 12 residues. Germline CDR1 is DFQATT and CDR2 is SNEGSKA (reference sequence). The DNA for the CDR3 is TGCAGTGCTAGGAACCCGGGACTAGCTCCGTTCTTC. Its protein is CSARNPGLAPFF.

This chain joins TRBV3-1 and TRBJ1-3; tentatively, D is TRBD1 (5 bases). Germline CDR1 is LGHDT and CDR2 is YNNKEL (reference sequence). The CDR3 covers 16 residues. The ends were cut back, 4 bases at V and 1 base at J, with 14 bases in the middle. In nucleotides, the CDR3 is TGTGCCAGCAGCCCAACTCATGACAGTTCTGGAAACACCATATATTTT. Its translation: CASSPTHDSSGNTIYF.

This clonotype was counted between two and nine times. The chain uses TRBV29-1 and TRBJ2-1, with 9 bases aligning to TRBD2. The CDR3 runs 15 residues. After removal of 4 bases from V and 2 bases from J, the junction contained 6 bases not matched to a gene. Germline assignment: CDR1 SQVTM and CDR2 ANQGSEA. CDR3 sequence: CSVVLASGTYNEQFF. In DNA form, the CDR3 reads TGCAGCGTTGTTTTGGCTAGCGGGACCTACAATGAGCAGTTCTTC.

This clonotype showed up many times. The gene calls are TRBV28 and TRBJ2-2; 11 bases agree with TRBD1. Germline assignment: CDR1 MDHEN and CDR2 SYDVKM. This CDR3 comprises 12 residues. V lost 11 bases, J lost 6 bases, and 2 bases stayed unmatched. Written as DNA, the CDR3 is TGTGCCTCGGGACAGGGGGCCGGGGAGCTGTTTTTT. It is translated as CASGQGAGELFF.

This clonotype was found a few times. The chain uses TRBV24-1 and TRBJ2-1, with D unresolved. Trimming took 0 bases from V and 3 from J, leaving 11 bases between them. There are 16 residues in the CDR3. Germline values: CDR1 KGHDR, CDR2 SFDVKD. CDR3: CATSDLRAENYNEQFF. CDR3 coding DNA: TGTGCCACCAGTGATTTGCGCGCGGAGAACTACAATGAGCAGTTCTTC.

The chain combines TRBV12-3 or TRBV12-4 with TRBJ1-2; D is undetermined. The V end was cut by 4 bases, the J end by 2 bases, with 11 bases between. The CDR3 is 14 residues long. The CDR3 loop is CASSSRRENYGYTF. The CDR3 DNA sequence: TGTGCCAGCAGTTCCCGGCGGGAGAACTATGGCTACACCTTC.

This clonotype occurred a few times. The CDR3 is CASSTGWGGEQYF. CDR3 DNA: TGTGCCAGCAGTACAGGGTGGGGAGGCGAGCAGTACTTC. The chain uses TRBV27 and TRBJ2-7; D might be TRBD1 or TRBD2, each matching 6 bases. Germline V gene data show CDR1 as MNHEY and CDR2 as SMNVEV (reference sequence). Between the trimmed V and J ends, which lost 5 bases and 6 bases, there was a span of 14 bases. The CDR3 extends over 13 amino acids.

This clonotype showed up just a few times. The V call is TRBV7-8, the J call TRBJ2-3; 8 positions match TRBD2. The junction had 14 bases not matched to a gene; V was cut back by 5 bases and J by 10 bases. This CDR3 comprises 15 residues. Looked up from germline, CDR1 is SGHVS and CDR2 is FQNEAQ. The CDR3 bases are TGTGCCAGCAGCAGCACTAGCGGAGGGCGGTCACCGCAGTATTTT. The encoded protein is CASSSTSGGRSPQYF.

This clonotype has at least ten counts. The chain combines TRBV7-2 with TRBJ2-7, with 9 bases lining up with TRBD1. Per germline, CDR1 SGHTA and CDR2 FQGNSA. The CDR3 contains 15 residues. Trimming cost V 0 bases and J 2 bases; bases outside gene matches: 2. CDR3 bases: TGTGCCAGCAGCTTAGCGGGACAGGGACCCTACGAGCAGTACTTC. Residues: CASSLAGQGPYEQYF. Variable domain in full (rest from reference TRBV7-2 and TRBJ2-7): GAGVSQSPSNKVTEKGKDVELRCDPISGHTALYWYRQSLGQGLEFLIYFQGNSAPDKSGLPSDRFSAERTGGSVSTLTIQRTQQEDSAVYLCASSLAGQGPYEQYFGPGTRLTVT.